This T cell receptor (beta chain) was found in a study of blood T cell repertoires in COVID-19. About the study: COVID-19 samples, acute and convalescent, were from the United States, Italy and Spain. The cDNA or gDNA used as material had been derived from T cells, B-cell-depleted T cells, or PBMCs.

Original processing methods: From reference gene primer amplification, estimates of nucleated cell counts were derived. Clones were sequenced by immunoSEQ multiplex PCR, and TCRdb holds only the in-frame ones, with some missing. Clone size and V and J calls were adopted from that table, with D and trimming inferred from the DNA. The table lists about 330,000 clones, approximately 88% of them singletons. This receptor was identified in a man between 18 and 29 years old who had recovered from COVID-19. Sequencing input: peripheral blood.

CDR3: CASSPRTRAYEQYF. In DNA, the CDR3 is TGTGCCAGCAGCCCCCGGACTAGAGCCTACGAGCAGTACTTC. This rearrangement joins TRBV11-2 to TRBJ2-7; 7 bases align to TRBD2. The CDR3 loop spans 14 amino acids. Germline V lookup: CDR1 SGHAT, CDR2 FQNNGV. V was pared by 5 bases and J by 2 bases, with 6 bases of the junction left unmatched. The full variable domain, rest sourced from reference TRBV11-2 and TRBJ2-7, is EAGVAQSPRYKIIEKRQSVAFWCNPISGHATLYWYQQILGQGPKLLIQFQNNGVVDDSQLPKDRFSAERLKGVDSTLKIQPAKLEDSAVYLCASSPRTRAYEQYFGPGTRLTVT.